This TCR beta chain stems from a study of spatial heterogeneity in lung cancer (dated by TCRdb to the late 2010s). With regard to the full study: Beta-chain transcripts were consistently detected in greater numbers than alpha-chain transcripts, which likely reflected higher beta-chain transcript abundance. Both alpha and beta chains were TCR-sequenced in samples taken at surgery, namely 220 tumor regions, fewer than 85 matched nontumor lung samples and approximately 58 PBMC samples. In tumor regions, TCR transcript counts showed a strong correlation with a T cell transcriptional module score derived from matched bulk RNA-seq. In non-small cell lung cancer, the study made a quantitative comparison of TCR alpha and beta repertoires among multiple tumor regions, matched nontumor lung and blood. The study linked features of the TCR repertoire to counts of nonsynonymous mutations, which were determined by whole-exome sequencing of tumor tissue. In the raw uncorrected reads, each unique combination of TCR and UMI appeared more than ten times on average.

The label giving this sample's time point can be read as: sample taken at primary tumor resection. Donors were about 70 patients with early-stage, untreated non-small cell lung cancer from the lung TRACERx cohort. For TCR sequencing, whole RNA was extracted from tumor and nontumor lung tissue, or from cryopreserved PBMC samples, and no cell sorting was done. Patients were selected for TCR sequencing only if sufficient RNA was available from at least two tumor regions. Tumor and adjacent nontumor lung specimens were reviewed by a lung pathologist before selection. Library construction relied on 5' RACE. Sequencing took place on a NextSeq 500. The TCR library protocol attached a unique molecular identifier to each TCR cDNA molecule to allow correction of PCR and sequencing errors. In the authors' own workflow: TCR identification, UMI-based error correction and CDR3 extraction were all carried out with Decombinator tools. TCRs above a frequency of 2 per 1,000, corresponding to the top 1% of the tumor frequency distribution, were defined as expanded. Expanded tumor TCRs were classed as regional if statistically deemed absent (corrected P<0.05) from at least one tumor region, otherwise ubiquitous. Renyi diversity was calculated using the R vegan package after each repertoire was subsampled 100 times to 5,000 TCRs. To build CDR3 similarity networks, amino acid triplet string-kernel similarity was used, and CDR3s were connected when their pairwise similarity was above 0.82. The public reads were reanalyzed by TCRdb: fastp trimming at Q25, MiXCR alignment, in-frame beta chains only. Merged by CDR3 protein, the rows form single entries marked with the most common genes and DNA. The V and J calls were not made by the authors but by TCRdb's processing. The sample table holds about 9,200 distinct CDR3 sequences, of which 2.5% to 3.5% were seen once. The top ten hold approximately 14% of the sample.

Many counts were recorded for this clonotype. Its antigen remains unidentified. Base qualities are missing; no much larger clone stands one base away. The paper as a whole reports these results and caveats: TCR-seq coverage of tumor T cells was estimated to be only approximately 7% for alpha chains and about 12% for beta chains. The number of expanded intratumoral alpha and beta TCRs correlated with the tumor nonsynonymous mutation count. Additional single-cell paired TCR alpha and beta sequencing was considered necessary to confirm, at a functional level, the hypothesis that regional TCRs recognize regional mutations. Counts of ubiquitous and regional expanded TCRs were found to correlate with counts of ubiquitous and regional nonsynonymous mutations, respectively.

Inclusive of the bounding cysteine and phenylalanine, the CDR3 is 16 residues long. The read is trimmed to its CDR3 DNA, 48 bases read in frame from base 1. This clonotype was obtained from a male donor with early-stage non-small cell lung cancer. Source: lung tumor tissue, taken at surgery. The sequence joins TRBV12-2 to TRBJ1-4; TRBD1 is the table's D call, not checked against the DNA. TRBV12-2 has pseudogene status. The DNA reads TGTGCAAGTCGCTCTACGAGGGACATGACGTTGGGAAAACTGTTTTTT. Translated, it reads CASRSTRDMTLGKLFF.